A selection of T cell receptor beta chains follows, all from one sample in a study of blood T cell repertoires in COVID-19. Produced via immunoSEQ multiplex PCR; TCRdb's table is partial and in-frame only. The repertoire holds roughly 300,000 clones, with 70% to 90% as singletons. Sequences were obtained from PBMCs or T cells enriched from blood (not recorded which). These receptors were obtained from a man aged 25-45 years who had recovered from COVID-19. The CDR3 runs from the conserved cysteine through the conserved F or W. Fields, in order: V gene, D gene, J gene, clone size, CDR3 DNA, CDR3 protein. D genes are given only for firm matches. The size field is filled for only some rows; it gives once, few, many or a size class.

TRBV7-2	-	TRBJ1-2	-	TGTGCCAGCAGCTCCAGGGTTCCTAACTATGGCTACACCTTC	CASSSRVPNYGYTF
TRBV28	TRBD2	TRBJ2-7	once	TGTGCCAGCAGTTTCCAAGGGACTAGCTTCCACGAGCAGTACTTC	CASSFQGTSFHEQYF
TRBV10-3	-	TRBJ2-7	few	TGTGCCAAGGTACCGGGGGTGGCACACGAGCAGTACTTC	CAKVPGVAHEQYF
TRBV10-3	-	TRBJ2-5	-	TGTGCCATTAACGATGGAGGCGAGACCCAGTACTTC	CAINDGGETQYF
TRBV27	-	TRBJ2-1	-	TGTGCCAGCAGTTTAAAGGGACAGGGCAGCGGGAGGGCCTACAATGAGCAGTTCTTC	CASSLKGQGSGRAYNEQFF
TRBV12-3/TRBV12-4	-	TRBJ1-3	-	TGTGCCAGCAGCCTAGGAAACACCATATATTTT	CASSLGNTIYF
TRBV28	-	TRBJ1-1	-	TGTGCCAGCAGCACCCTTGGGGGGGCAGGTGCTGAAGCTTTCTTT	CASSTLGGAGAEAFF
TRBV7-8	TRBD1	TRBJ1-4	-	TGTGCCAGCAGCTTAGCGTTGGGACAGCTTAATGAAAAACTGTTTTTT	CASSLALGQLNEKLFF
TRBV6-5	-	TRBJ1-4	-	TGTGCCAGCAGTTCGGCCCCTCCGGGTGAAAAACTGTTTTTT	CASSSAPPGEKLFF
TRBV29-1	TRBD2	TRBJ2-3	-	TGCAGCGTGGCGCCGGGACTAGCGGGAGCTTGGGCAGATACGCAGTATTTT	CSVAPGLAGAWADTQYF
TRBV27	TRBD1	TRBJ2-2	-	TGTGCCAGCAGTTTATCGGCAGGGGGCGGTTCCGGGGAGCTGTTTTTT	CASSLSAGGGSGELFF
TRBV7-2	TRBD1	TRBJ2-2	-	TGTGCCAGCAGCTCGCGACAGGGGAACACCGGGGAGCTGTTTTTT	CASSSRQGNTGELFF
TRBV27	TRBD1	TRBJ1-5	-	TGTGCCAGCAGGCCTCATACAGGGGAGGATCAGCCCCAGCATTTT	CASRPHTGEDQPQHF
TRBV24-1	-	TRBJ2-1	-	TGTGCCACCAGTCTCTCCTCCTACAATGAGCAGTTCTTC	CATSLSSYNEQFF
TRBV5-1	-	TRBJ1-1	-	TGCGCCAGCAGCGCGGAATTTTTGCAGACTGAAGCTTTCTTT	CASSAEFLQTEAFF
TRBV2	TRBD1	TRBJ1-5	once	TGTGCCAGCAGTGAAGATTATAGCTACAGGGGGCCGAGGAATCAGCCCCAGCATTTT	CASSEDYSYRGPRNQPQHF
TRBV7-6	-	TRBJ2-1	-	TGTGCCAGCAGCTTAGACGGCGGTGAGCAGTTCTTC	CASSLDGGEQFF
TRBV5-4	-	TRBJ1-1	-	TGTGCCAGCAGCAAATGGCAGGGCACTGAAGCTTTCTTT	CASSKWQGTEAFF
TRBV4-2	-	TRBJ2-7	few	TGTGCCAGCAGTCAAGAGGGAAGCGGTGGTTTCTACGAGCAGTACTTC	CASSQEGSGGFYEQYF
TRBV6-5	-	TRBJ2-1	-	TGTGCCAGCAGCTCTACAGGGACCAATGAGCAGTTCTTC	CASSSTGTNEQFF
TRBV21-1	-	TRBJ1-4	-	TGTGCCAGCAGCAAAGTGGAGTGGAGGGCACGGGAAAAACTGTTTTTT	CASSKVEWRAREKLFF
TRBV4-1	-	TRBJ1-6	-	TGCGCCAGCAGCCAAGATTGGACAACAGGGAGCTCCTATAATTCACCCCTCCACTTT	CASSQDWTTGSSYNSPLHF
TRBV5-4	TRBD1	TRBJ2-3	once	TGTGCCAGCACGTGGGGGACAGGGTTGACAGATACGCAGTATTTT	CASTWGTGLTDTQYF
TRBV5-1	TRBD2	TRBJ2-2	-	TGCGCCACCTCCTATTCGACTAGCGGGAGCAGTTACACCGGGGAGCTGTTTTTT	CATSYSTSGSSYTGELFF
TRBV19	-	TRBJ1-3	-	TGTGCCAGTAGTCGGGGGGCCATCTCTGGAAACACCATATATTTT	CASSRGAISGNTIYF
TRBV29-1	-	TRBJ2-3	-	TGCAGCGTCGAAGAAGCTACTTCGGTACCCACAGATACGCAGTATTTT	CSVEEATSVPTDTQYF
TRBV3-1/TRBV3-2	-	TRBJ1-1	-	TGTGCCAGCAGCCAAGATATCGGGTACAGGCGGGGGCGTTCTGGTATCCCTGAAGCTTTCTTT	CASSQDIGYRRGRSGIPEAFF
TRBV4-1	-	TRBJ2-3	few	TGCGCCAGCAGCCAGCCGACCGAACAGGGTAGAAACACGCAGTATTTT	CASSQPTEQGRNTQYF
TRBV6-5	TRBD1	TRBJ2-7	-	TGTGCTAGCAGTTGGGACAGGTCTGCCTACGAGCAGTACTTC	CASSWDRSAYEQYF